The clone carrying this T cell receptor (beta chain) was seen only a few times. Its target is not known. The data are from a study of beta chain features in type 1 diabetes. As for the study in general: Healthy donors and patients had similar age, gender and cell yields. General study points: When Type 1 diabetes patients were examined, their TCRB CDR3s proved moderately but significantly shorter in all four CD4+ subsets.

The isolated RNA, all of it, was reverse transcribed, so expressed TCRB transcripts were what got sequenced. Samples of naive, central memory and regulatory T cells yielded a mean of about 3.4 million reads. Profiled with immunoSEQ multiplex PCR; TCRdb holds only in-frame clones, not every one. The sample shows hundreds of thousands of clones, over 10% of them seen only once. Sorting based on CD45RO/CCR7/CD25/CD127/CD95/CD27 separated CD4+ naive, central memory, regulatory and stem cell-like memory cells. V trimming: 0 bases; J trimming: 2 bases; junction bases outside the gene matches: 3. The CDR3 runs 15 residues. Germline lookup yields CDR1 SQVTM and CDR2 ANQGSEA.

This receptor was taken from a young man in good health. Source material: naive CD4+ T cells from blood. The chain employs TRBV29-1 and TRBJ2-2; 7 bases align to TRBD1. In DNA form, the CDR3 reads TGCAGCGTTGAAGACTGGGACAGAAACACCGGGGAGCTGTTTTTT. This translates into CSVEDWDRNTGELFF.